Listed below are T cell receptor beta chains from one sample, sequenced in a study of blood T cell repertoires in COVID-19. Clones were sequenced by immunoSEQ multiplex PCR, and TCRdb holds only the in-frame ones, with some missing. The sample lists approximately 230,000 clones; about 79% were seen once. The source material was peripheral blood. These receptors all stem from an older man with acute or convalescent COVID-19. CDR3s include the opening cysteine and the closing phenylalanine or tryptophan. D genes are given only for firm matches. For some rows the clone size is stated as once, few or many, or as a class when expanded; others skip it.

TRBJ2-3,TRBV7-2,-,TRBD2,TGTGCCAGCAGCCGGGCGGGGGGATACACAGATACGCAGTATTTT,CASSRAGGYTDTQYF
TRBJ1-1,TRBV12-3/TRBV12-4,-,-,TGTGCCACGGGCAGGGGAGCTTTCTTT,CATGRGAFF
TRBJ2-6,TRBV13,-,-,TGTGCCAGCAGCCGTACTAACTCTGGGGCCAACGTCCTGACTTTC,CASSRTNSGANVLTF
TRBJ2-5,TRBV7-9,-,-,TGTGCCAGCAGCTTCCCGGGATCCACCCAGCGAGAGACCCAGTACTTC,CASSFPGSTQRETQYF
TRBJ1-6,TRBV11-2,-,TRBD1,TGTGCCAGCAGCTCCGGGACAGGGCCATGGGGTTCACCCCTCCACTTT,CASSSGTGPWGSPLHF
TRBJ1-2,TRBV6-5,-,-,TGTGCCACCGCCACTGACAGGCCTGGGAATGGCTACACCTTC,CATATDRPGNGYTF
TRBJ2-7,TRBV5-1,-,-,TGCGCCAGCAGCCAGGGCTACGAGCAGTACTTC,CASSQGYEQYF
TRBJ2-3,TRBV5-4,-,-,TGTGCCAGCAGCCCGCGGGGAGATACGCAGTATTTT,CASSPRGDTQYF
TRBJ1-2,TRBV6-2/TRBV6-3,-,TRBD1,TGTGCCAGCAGCGTTACCGGGACAGGGGCTGGCTACACCTTC,CASSVTGTGAGYTF
TRBJ2-1,TRBV10-3,-,TRBD2,TGTGCCATCGGGCGGGAGAGCAATGAGCAGTTCTTC,CAIGRESNEQFF
TRBJ2-7,TRBV23-1,-,TRBD1,TGCGCCAGCAGTCAAAGTAGACCAAAGGGGGCGGCTTACGAGCAGTACTTC,CASSQSRPKGAAYEQYF
TRBJ1-5,TRBV19,-,-,TGTGCCAGTAGCGTAAGACAGACCTATAGCAATCAGCCCCAGCATTTT,CASSVRQTYSNQPQHF
TRBJ2-7,TRBV19,few,TRBD2,TGTGCCAGTAGTGAGTCCGGGGGGGGCAAGCAGTACTTC,CASSESGGGKQYF
TRBJ1-1,TRBV6-1,-,TRBD1,TGTGCCAGCAGTGAACCCGGACAGGCCACTGAAGCTTTCTTT,CASSEPGQATEAFF
TRBJ1-1,TRBV12-5,-,-,TGTGCTAGTGAGGGGCGGGACGCCATGGACACTGAAGCTTTCTTT,CASEGRDAMDTEAFF
TRBJ2-2,TRBV24-1,few,-,TGTGCCACCAGTAACGGGGTTCAGACCGGGGAGCTGTTTTTT,CATSNGVQTGELFF
TRBJ2-1,TRBV24-1,-,-,TGTGCCACCAGTGATACTAGGCCCCCTTACAATGAGCAGTTCTTC,CATSDTRPPYNEQFF
TRBJ1-6,TRBV18,once,TRBD1,TGTGCCAGCTCACAGGGGACAGGATCACCCCTCCACTTT,CASSQGTGSPLHF
TRBJ1-3,TRBV25-1,-,TRBD1,TGTGCCAGCAGTGAATTCAAGGGACAGTCCGGAAACACCATATATTTT,CASSEFKGQSGNTIYF
TRBJ1-2,TRBV9,-,TRBD1,TGTGCCAGCAGCGCCAATCCACAGGGGATGGAGGGCTACACCTTC,CASSANPQGMEGYTF
TRBJ1-2,TRBV29-1,-,-,TGCAGCGTCCTCAGAGCAGGGGAGGGCTACACCTTC,CSVLRAGEGYTF
TRBJ2-7,TRBV6-1,-,TRBD1,TGTGCCAGCAGTGAAGCTAGGACAGGGTACTACGAGCAGTACTTC,CASSEARTGYYEQYF
TRBJ2-5,TRBV24-1,-,TRBD1,TGTGCCACCAGTGATTTGGGACAGGGCCTTTACTTC,CATSDLGQGLYF
TRBJ1-2,TRBV5-1,-,TRBD1,TGCGCCAGCAGCCCGGGACAGGGGAACTATGGCTACACCTTC,CASSPGQGNYGYTF
TRBJ2-7,TRBV3-1/TRBV3-2,-,-,TGTGCCAGCAGCCGAGGACTTCCCTACGAGCAGTACTTC,CASSRGLPYEQYF
TRBJ2-7,TRBV6-5,-,-,TGTGCCAGCCAACCCGGGAGCTCCTACGAGCAGTACTTC,CASQPGSSYEQYF
TRBJ2-1,TRBV24-1,few,TRBD2,TGTGCCACCAGTGATAGGGGGACTAGCGGGAGTGGGAATGAGCAGTTCTTC,CATSDRGTSGSGNEQFF
TRBJ2-7,TRBV29-1,-,TRBD2,TGCAGCGTTCAGTCTAGCGGTAGCTACGAGCAGTACTTC,CSVQSSGSYEQYF
TRBJ2-3,TRBV4-1,-,-,TGCGCCAGCAGCCACCGTGGGGACTCAACCCCTACGCAGTATTTT,CASSHRGDSTPTQYF
TRBJ2-7,TRBV2,once,TRBD1,TGTGCCAGTGTTAAAAACAGGGGCCCCTCCTACGAGCAGTACTTC,CASVKNRGPSYEQYF
TRBJ1-3,TRBV3-1/TRBV3-2,few,-,TGTGCCAGCAGCCAAGATTACACCGGGAGCTCTGGAAACACCATATATTTT,CASSQDYTGSSGNTIYF
TRBJ2-3,TRBV27,-,TRBD1,TGTGCCAGCAGTTTGCAGGGGGCCATTAGCACAGATACGCAGTATTTT,CASSLQGAISTDTQYF
TRBJ2-1,TRBV4-1,-,-,TGCGCCAGCAGCCAAGGATACAGCTCGGCGAGCTCCTACAATGAGCAGTTCTTC,CASSQGYSSASSYNEQFF
TRBJ1-5,TRBV12-3/TRBV12-4,-,-,TGTGCCAGCAGTTTAGGTGCGAATCAGCCCCAGCATTTT,CASSLGANQPQHF
TRBJ2-1,TRBV29-1,-,-,TGCAGCGCCCGAAAGTCCAGCGTAAATGAGCAGTTCTTC,CSARKSSVNEQFF
TRBJ2-1,TRBV27,-,TRBD2,TGTGCCAGCAGTTTAAACGGGGGGGCTAAGAATGAGCAGTTCTTC,CASSLNGGAKNEQFF
TRBJ1-2,TRBV18,once,-,TGTGCCAGCTCACCACCGTTGGAGAACTATGGCTACACCTTC,CASSPPLENYGYTF
TRBJ2-1,TRBV2,-,TRBD2,TGTGCCAGCAGTGCAGTGAGACCGGGACTAGCGTATTCCTACAATGAGCAGTTCTTC,CASSAVRPGLAYSYNEQFF
TRBJ1-5,TRBV28,-,-,TGTGCCAGCAGCTCAGACGGGAGAAAAAGCAATCAGCCCCAGCATTTT,CASSSDGRKSNQPQHF
TRBJ2-7,TRBV30,-,-,TGTGCCTGGAGTGTAGGGACTCCCTCCTACGAGCAGTACTTC,CAWSVGTPSYEQYF
TRBJ1-1,TRBV10-3,few,-,TGTGCCATCAGTGAGCGGTCGGCTGAAGCTTTCTTT,CAISERSAEAFF
TRBJ1-5,TRBV7-9,-,TRBD1,TGTGCCAGCAGCTTATCAACAGGGGCGCGCAATCAGCCCCAGCATTTT,CASSLSTGARNQPQHF